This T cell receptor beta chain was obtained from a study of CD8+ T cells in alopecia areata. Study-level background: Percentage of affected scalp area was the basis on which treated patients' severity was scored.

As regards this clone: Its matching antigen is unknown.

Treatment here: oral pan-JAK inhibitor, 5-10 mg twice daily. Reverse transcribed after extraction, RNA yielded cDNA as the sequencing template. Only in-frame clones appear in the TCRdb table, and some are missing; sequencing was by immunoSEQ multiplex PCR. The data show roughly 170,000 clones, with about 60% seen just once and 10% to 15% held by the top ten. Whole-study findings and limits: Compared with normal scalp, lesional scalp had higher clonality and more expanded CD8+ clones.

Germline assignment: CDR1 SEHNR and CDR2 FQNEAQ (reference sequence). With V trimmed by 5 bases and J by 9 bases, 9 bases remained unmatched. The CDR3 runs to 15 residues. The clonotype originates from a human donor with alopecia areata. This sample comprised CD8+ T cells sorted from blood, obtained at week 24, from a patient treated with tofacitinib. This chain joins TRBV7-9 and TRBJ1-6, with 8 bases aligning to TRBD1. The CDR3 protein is CASSPTTGVFSPLHF. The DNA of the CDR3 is TGTGCCAGCAGCCCAACGACAGGGGTTTTTTCACCCCTCCACTTT.